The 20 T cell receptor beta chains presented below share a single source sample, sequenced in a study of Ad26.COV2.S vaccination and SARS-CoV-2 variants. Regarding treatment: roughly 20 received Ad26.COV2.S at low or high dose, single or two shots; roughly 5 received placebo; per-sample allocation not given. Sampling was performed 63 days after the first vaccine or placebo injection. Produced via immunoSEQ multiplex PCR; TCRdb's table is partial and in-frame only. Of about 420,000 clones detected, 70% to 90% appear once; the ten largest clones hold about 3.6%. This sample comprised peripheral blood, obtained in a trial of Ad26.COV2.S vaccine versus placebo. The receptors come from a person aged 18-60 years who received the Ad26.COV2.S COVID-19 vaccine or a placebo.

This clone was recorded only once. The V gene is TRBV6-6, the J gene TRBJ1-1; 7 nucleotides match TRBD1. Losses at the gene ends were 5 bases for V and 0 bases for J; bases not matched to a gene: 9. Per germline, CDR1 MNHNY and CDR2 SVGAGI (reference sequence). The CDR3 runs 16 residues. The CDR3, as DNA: TGTGCCAGCAGTCCTGCATTGACAGGGCTGAACACTGAAGCTTTCTTT. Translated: CASSPALTGLNTEAFF.

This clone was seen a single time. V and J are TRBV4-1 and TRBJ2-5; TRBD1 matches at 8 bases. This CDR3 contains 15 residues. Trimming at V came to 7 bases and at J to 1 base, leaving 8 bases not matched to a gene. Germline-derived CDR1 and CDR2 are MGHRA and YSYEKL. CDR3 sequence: CASTFRQGSQETQYF. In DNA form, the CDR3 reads TGCGCCAGCACCTTCCGACAGGGGAGCCAAGAGACCCAGTACTTC.

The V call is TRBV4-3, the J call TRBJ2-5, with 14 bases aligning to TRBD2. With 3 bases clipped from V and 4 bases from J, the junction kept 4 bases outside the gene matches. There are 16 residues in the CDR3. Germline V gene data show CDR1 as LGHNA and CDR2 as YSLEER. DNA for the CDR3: TGCGCCAGCAGCCAGTTGACTAGCGGGAGGGGAGAGACCCAGTACTTC. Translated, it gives CASSQLTSGRGETQYF.

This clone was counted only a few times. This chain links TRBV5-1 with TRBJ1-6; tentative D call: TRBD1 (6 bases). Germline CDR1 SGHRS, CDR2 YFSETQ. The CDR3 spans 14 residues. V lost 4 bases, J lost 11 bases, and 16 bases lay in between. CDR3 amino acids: CASSLGTPRAPLHF. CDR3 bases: TGCGCCAGCAGCCTCGGGACACCTCGGGCACCCCTCCACTTT.

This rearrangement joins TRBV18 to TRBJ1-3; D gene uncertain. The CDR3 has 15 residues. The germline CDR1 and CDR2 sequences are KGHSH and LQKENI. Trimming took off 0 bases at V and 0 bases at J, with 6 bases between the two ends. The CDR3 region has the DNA TGTGCCAGCTCACCACCTGCCAGCTCTGGAAACACCATATATTTT. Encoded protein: CASSPPASSGNTIYF.

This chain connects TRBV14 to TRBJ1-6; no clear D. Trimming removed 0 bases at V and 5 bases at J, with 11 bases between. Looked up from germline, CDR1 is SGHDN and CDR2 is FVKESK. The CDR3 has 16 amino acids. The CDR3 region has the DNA TGTGCCAGCAGCCAAGATTTTGCAGATCATAATTCACCCCTCCACTTT. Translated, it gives CASSQDFADHNSPLHF.

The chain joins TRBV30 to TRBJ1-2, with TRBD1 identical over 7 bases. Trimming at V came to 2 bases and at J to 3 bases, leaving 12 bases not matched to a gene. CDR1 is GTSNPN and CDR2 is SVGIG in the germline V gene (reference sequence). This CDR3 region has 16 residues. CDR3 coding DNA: TGTGCCTGGAGTCAAAACCCGACAGGGACCGACTATGGCTACACCTTC. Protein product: CAWSQNPTGTDYGYTF. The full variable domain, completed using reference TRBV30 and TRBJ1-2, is SQTIHQWPATLVQPVGSPLSLECTVEGTSNPNLYWYRQAAGRGLQLLFYSVGIGQISSEVPQNLSASRPQDRQFILSSKKLLLSDSGFYLCAWSQNPTGTDYGYTFGSGTRLTVV.

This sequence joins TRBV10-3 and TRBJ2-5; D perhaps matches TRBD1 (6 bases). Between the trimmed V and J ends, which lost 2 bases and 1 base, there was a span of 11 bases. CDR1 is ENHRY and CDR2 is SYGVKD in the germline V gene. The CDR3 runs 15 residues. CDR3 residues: CAISETGSLQETQYF. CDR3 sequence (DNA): TGTGCCATCAGTGAGACAGGGAGCCTCCAAGAGACCCAGTACTTC.

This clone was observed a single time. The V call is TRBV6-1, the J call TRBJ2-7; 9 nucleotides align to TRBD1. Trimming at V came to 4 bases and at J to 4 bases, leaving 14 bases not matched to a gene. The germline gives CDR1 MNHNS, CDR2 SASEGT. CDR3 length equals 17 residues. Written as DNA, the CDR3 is TGTGCCAGCAGTGGACTCGGGGACAGGGCGAAGTTGTACGAGCAGTACTTC. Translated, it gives CASSGLGDRAKLYEQYF.

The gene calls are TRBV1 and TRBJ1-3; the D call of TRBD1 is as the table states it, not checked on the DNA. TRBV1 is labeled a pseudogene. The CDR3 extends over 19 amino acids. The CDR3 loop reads CTSSQGNLRLQSSGNTIYF. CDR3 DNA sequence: TGCACCAGCAGCCAAGGAAATTTAAGGTTACAGAGCTCTGGAAACACCATATATTTT.

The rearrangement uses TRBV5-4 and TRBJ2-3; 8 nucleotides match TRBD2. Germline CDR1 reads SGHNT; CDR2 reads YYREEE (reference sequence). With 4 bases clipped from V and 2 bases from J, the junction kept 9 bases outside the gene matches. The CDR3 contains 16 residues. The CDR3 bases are TGTGCCAGCAGCCCCCGGGGCGGGGGGAACACAGATACGCAGTATTTT. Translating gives CASSPRGGGNTDTQYF.

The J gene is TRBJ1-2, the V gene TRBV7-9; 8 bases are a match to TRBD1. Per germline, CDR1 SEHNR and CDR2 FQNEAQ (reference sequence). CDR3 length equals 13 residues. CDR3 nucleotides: TGTGCGACACGACAGGGGACCAACTATGGCTACACCTTC. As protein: CATRQGTNYGYTF.

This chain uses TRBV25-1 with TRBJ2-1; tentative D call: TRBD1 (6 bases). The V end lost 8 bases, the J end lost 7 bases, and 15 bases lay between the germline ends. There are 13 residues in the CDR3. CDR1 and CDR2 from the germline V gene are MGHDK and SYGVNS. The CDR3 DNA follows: TGTGCCAGCGCGATACAGGGAGTGAATGAGCAGTTCTTC. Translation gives CASAIQGVNEQFF.

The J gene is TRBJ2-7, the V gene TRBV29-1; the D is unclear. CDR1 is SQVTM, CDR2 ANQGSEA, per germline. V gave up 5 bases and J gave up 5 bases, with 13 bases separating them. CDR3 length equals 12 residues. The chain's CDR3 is CSVRPFADEQYF. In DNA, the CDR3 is TGCAGCGTTCGACCATTCGCCGACGAGCAGTACTTC.

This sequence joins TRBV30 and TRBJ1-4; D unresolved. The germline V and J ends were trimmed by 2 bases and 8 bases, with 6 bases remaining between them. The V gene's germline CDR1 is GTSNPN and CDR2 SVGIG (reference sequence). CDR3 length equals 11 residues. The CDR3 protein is CAWSLGEKLFF. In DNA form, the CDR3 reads TGTGCCTGGAGTTTAGGGGAAAAACTGTTTTTT.

The CDR3 bases are TGTGCCAGCAGCGACAACACCGGGGAGCTGTTTTTT. It translates to CASSDNTGELFF. This chain links TRBV9 with TRBJ2-2; D is unresolved. The V end was cut by 3 bases, the J end by 2 bases, with 2 bases between. CDR1 and CDR2 from the germline V gene are SGDLS and YYNGEE. The CDR3 is made up of 12 amino acids.

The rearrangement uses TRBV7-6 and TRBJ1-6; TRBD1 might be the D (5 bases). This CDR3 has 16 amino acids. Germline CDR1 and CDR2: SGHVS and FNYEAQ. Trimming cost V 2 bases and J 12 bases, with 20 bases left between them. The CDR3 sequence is CASSLRGAGSFEPLHF. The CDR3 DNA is TGTGCCAGCAGCTTAAGGGGTGCCGGGTCTTTTGAACCCCTCCACTTT.

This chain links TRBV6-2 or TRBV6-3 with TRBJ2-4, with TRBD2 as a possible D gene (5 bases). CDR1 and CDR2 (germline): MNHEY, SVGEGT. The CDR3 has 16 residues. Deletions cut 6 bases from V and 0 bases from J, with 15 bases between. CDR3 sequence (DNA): TGTGCCAGCAGACCTAGGACTGGTCTAGCCAAAAACATTCAGTACTTC. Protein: CASRPRTGLAKNIQYF.

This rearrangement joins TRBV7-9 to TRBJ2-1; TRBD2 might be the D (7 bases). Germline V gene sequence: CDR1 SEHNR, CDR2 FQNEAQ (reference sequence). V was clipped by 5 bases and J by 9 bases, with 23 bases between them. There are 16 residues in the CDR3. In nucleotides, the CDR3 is TGTGCCAGCAGCCCCCGGACAGCGGGGCCTCCTGGTGAGCAGTTCTTC. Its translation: CASSPRTAGPPGEQFF.

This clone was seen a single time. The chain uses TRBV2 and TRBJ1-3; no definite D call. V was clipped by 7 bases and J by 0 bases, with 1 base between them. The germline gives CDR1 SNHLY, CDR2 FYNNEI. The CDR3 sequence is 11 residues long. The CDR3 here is CASTSGNTIYF. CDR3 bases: TGTGCCAGCACCTCTGGAAACACCATATATTTT. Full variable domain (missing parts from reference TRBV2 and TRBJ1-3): EPEVTQTPSHQVTQMGQEVILRCVPISNHLYFYWYRQILGQKVEFLVSFYNNEISEKSEIFDDQFSVERPDGSNFTLKIRSTKLEDSAMYFCASTSGNTIYFGEGSWLTVV.